These T cell receptor beta chains were read from a single sample in a study of blood T cell repertoires in COVID-19. Profiling relied on immunoSEQ multiplex PCR, and the TCRdb table lists in-frame clones only, not all of them. The sample holds some 250,000 clones, approximately 83% seen once. Specimen: PBMCs or T cells enriched from blood (not recorded which). These receptors all stem from a woman aged 45 to 65 who had recovered from COVID-19. CDR3s include the opening cysteine and the closing phenylalanine or tryptophan. D genes are given only for firm matches. Some rows mark clone size as missing; the rest say once, few, many or name a class of expanded clone.

v_gene: TRBV7-9; d_gene: TRBD1; abundance: NA; j_gene: TRBJ2-7; CDR3aa: CASSLPWTGVSEQYF; CDR3nt: TGTGCCAGCAGCTTACCTTGGACAGGGGTCTCCGAGCAGTACTTC
v_gene: TRBV6-5; d_gene: NA; abundance: NA; j_gene: TRBJ1-2; CDR3aa: CASSSATGTIYGYTF; CDR3nt: TGTGCCAGCAGTTCAGCTACAGGGACCATCTATGGCTACACCTTC
v_gene: TRBV5-1; d_gene: NA; abundance: once; j_gene: TRBJ2-2; CDR3aa: CASSLVSGGLNTGELFF; CDR3nt: TGCGCCAGCAGCTTAGTATCCGGGGGGCTGAACACCGGGGAGCTGTTTTTT
v_gene: TRBV5-4; d_gene: NA; abundance: NA; j_gene: TRBJ1-1; CDR3aa: CASSLGAGANTEAFF; CDR3nt: TGTGCCAGCAGCTTGGGGGCTGGGGCAAACACTGAAGCTTTCTTT
v_gene: TRBV11-2; d_gene: TRBD2; abundance: NA; j_gene: TRBJ2-1; CDR3aa: CASSSGTSGGYNEQFF; CDR3nt: TGTGCCAGCAGTTCCGGGACTAGCGGGGGTTACAATGAGCAGTTCTTC
v_gene: TRBV2; d_gene: NA; abundance: NA; j_gene: TRBJ2-1; CDR3aa: CASSELSQSSYNEQFF; CDR3nt: TGTGCCAGCAGCGAACTTAGCCAGAGCTCCTACAATGAGCAGTTCTTC
v_gene: TRBV7-2; d_gene: TRBD2; abundance: NA; j_gene: TRBJ2-7; CDR3aa: CASSPIAGGPYEQYF; CDR3nt: TGTGCCAGCAGCCCGATAGCGGGAGGTCCCTACGAGCAGTACTTC
v_gene: TRBV2; d_gene: TRBD2; abundance: NA; j_gene: TRBJ2-2; CDR3aa: CASKGPSGRGTGELFF; CDR3nt: TGTGCCAGCAAGGGCCCTAGCGGGAGGGGCACCGGGGAGCTGTTTTTT
v_gene: TRBV5-1; d_gene: NA; abundance: NA; j_gene: TRBJ2-2; CDR3aa: CASSDKTGSTGELFF; CDR3nt: TGCGCCAGCAGCGACAAAACAGGGAGCACCGGGGAGCTGTTTTTT
v_gene: TRBV28; d_gene: TRBD1; abundance: NA; j_gene: TRBJ1-4; CDR3aa: CASSLLGFRGRGEKLFF; CDR3nt: TGTGCCAGCAGTCTTTTGGGGTTCAGGGGGCGCGGTGAAAAACTGTTTTTT
v_gene: TRBV28; d_gene: NA; abundance: NA; j_gene: TRBJ2-5; CDR3aa: CASSFPGVAETQYF; CDR3nt: TGTGCCAGCAGTTTTCCAGGGGTAGCAGAGACCCAGTACTTC
v_gene: TRBV3-1/TRBV3-2; d_gene: NA; abundance: NA; j_gene: TRBJ1-5; CDR3aa: CASSQSQGLGQPQHF; CDR3nt: TGTGCCAGCAGCCAAAGTCAAGGCCTCGGGCAGCCCCAGCATTTT
v_gene: TRBV9; d_gene: NA; abundance: NA; j_gene: TRBJ2-1; CDR3aa: CASSVGGQSSYNEQFF; CDR3nt: TGTGCCAGCAGCGTAGGGGGCCAGAGCTCCTACAATGAGCAGTTCTTC
v_gene: TRBV7-7; d_gene: TRBD2; abundance: NA; j_gene: TRBJ2-2; CDR3aa: CASSLVVTSGSTGELFF; CDR3nt: TGTGCTAGCAGCTTAGTAGTAACTAGCGGGAGTACCGGGGAGCTGTTTTTT
v_gene: TRBV5-6; d_gene: NA; abundance: NA; j_gene: TRBJ2-7; CDR3aa: CASSLGLGGGEQYF; CDR3nt: TGTGCCAGCAGCTTGGGACTAGGAGGCGGAGAGCAGTACTTC
v_gene: TRBV7-3; d_gene: TRBD1; abundance: NA; j_gene: TRBJ1-4; CDR3aa: CASSQGQGEKLFF; CDR3nt: TGTGCCAGCAGCCAAGGACAGGGCGAAAAACTGTTTTTT
v_gene: TRBV5-1; d_gene: TRBD1; abundance: NA; j_gene: TRBJ2-7; CDR3aa: CASSRDSPYEQYF; CDR3nt: TGCGCCAGCAGCCGGGACAGCCCCTACGAGCAGTACTTC
v_gene: TRBV6-5; d_gene: NA; abundance: NA; j_gene: TRBJ2-7; CDR3aa: CASLTSYEQYF; CDR3nt: TGTGCCAGTCTAACTTCCTACGAGCAGTACTTC
v_gene: TRBV9; d_gene: TRBD2; abundance: NA; j_gene: TRBJ2-5; CDR3aa: CASSVEAGGQETQYF; CDR3nt: TGTGCCAGCAGCGTAGAGGCGGGAGGGCAAGAGACCCAGTACTTC
v_gene: TRBV28; d_gene: TRBD2; abundance: NA; j_gene: TRBJ2-7; CDR3aa: CASSNAGGDEQYF; CDR3nt: TGTGCCAGTTCAAACGCGGGAGGGGACGAGCAGTACTTC
v_gene: TRBV4-2; d_gene: TRBD2; abundance: NA; j_gene: TRBJ2-5; CDR3aa: CASSPAGARETQYF; CDR3nt: TGTGCCAGCAGCCCGGCGGGAGCGAGGGAGACCCAGTACTTC
v_gene: TRBV7-2; d_gene: NA; abundance: NA; j_gene: TRBJ2-7; CDR3aa: CASSLVVGSGEQYF; CDR3nt: TGTGCCAGCAGCTTAGTGGTGGGGTCAGGGGAGCAGTACTTC
v_gene: TRBV27; d_gene: NA; abundance: once; j_gene: TRBJ1-1; CDR3aa: CASHPAGENTEAFF; CDR3nt: TGTGCCAGCCACCCCGCCGGGGAGAACACTGAAGCTTTCTTT
v_gene: TRBV7-3; d_gene: TRBD2; abundance: once; j_gene: TRBJ2-1; CDR3aa: CASSLSGSPGNEQFF; CDR3nt: TGTGCCAGCAGCTTAAGCGGGAGCCCAGGGAATGAGCAGTTCTTC
v_gene: TRBV10-3; d_gene: TRBD2; abundance: NA; j_gene: TRBJ2-1; CDR3aa: CAISGGLAGGYNEQFF; CDR3nt: TGTGCCATCAGTGGGGGACTAGCGGGAGGCTATAATGAGCAGTTCTTC
v_gene: TRBV2; d_gene: NA; abundance: NA; j_gene: TRBJ2-1; CDR3aa: CASSEAEWTKEFF; CDR3nt: TGTGCCAGCAGTGAAGCTGAGTGGACAAAGGAGTTCTTC
v_gene: TRBV15; d_gene: TRBD1; abundance: NA; j_gene: TRBJ1-4; CDR3aa: CATSRDRGRGEKLFF; CDR3nt: TGTGCCACCAGCAGAGACAGGGGGCGCGGTGAAAAACTGTTTTTT
v_gene: TRBV10-3; d_gene: TRBD2; abundance: NA; j_gene: TRBJ2-3; CDR3aa: CATTKREGIADTQYF; CDR3nt: TGTGCCACGACTAAGCGGGAGGGCATCGCAGATACGCAGTATTTT
v_gene: TRBV5-1; d_gene: NA; abundance: NA; j_gene: TRBJ2-3; CDR3aa: CASSREERIADTQYF; CDR3nt: TGCGCCAGCAGCCGAGAGGAGCGGATCGCAGATACGCAGTATTTT
v_gene: TRBV19; d_gene: NA; abundance: NA; j_gene: TRBJ1-1; CDR3aa: CASSIWGRLNTEAFF; CDR3nt: TGTGCCAGTAGTATTTGGGGCAGACTGAACACTGAAGCTTTCTTT
v_gene: TRBV29-1; d_gene: TRBD2; abundance: NA; j_gene: TRBJ2-1; CDR3aa: CSVASGRATEQFF; CDR3nt: TGCAGCGTTGCTTCCGGGAGGGCCACTGAGCAGTTCTTC
v_gene: TRBV3-1/TRBV3-2; d_gene: NA; abundance: NA; j_gene: TRBJ1-2; CDR3aa: CASSPRGANYGYTF; CDR3nt: TGTGCCAGCAGCCCTCGTGGAGCTAACTATGGCTACACCTTC
v_gene: TRBV19; d_gene: NA; abundance: NA; j_gene: TRBJ2-4; CDR3aa: CASSIVPGTPEGLIQYF; CDR3nt: TGTGCCAGTAGTATAGTACCCGGGACGCCGGAGGGGTTAATTCAGTACTTC
v_gene: TRBV21-1; d_gene: NA; abundance: NA; j_gene: TRBJ2-1; CDR3aa: CASSTTSGGYNEQFF; CDR3nt: TGTGCCAGCAGCACCACTAGCGGAGGCTACAATGAGCAGTTCTTC
v_gene: TRBV5-6; d_gene: TRBD1; abundance: few; j_gene: TRBJ1-5; CDR3aa: CASTQGAGLNQPQHF; CDR3nt: TGTGCCTCGACGCAGGGGGCGGGCCTCAATCAGCCCCAGCATTTT
v_gene: TRBV5-1; d_gene: TRBD1; abundance: NA; j_gene: TRBJ2-7; CDR3aa: CASSLRQGYEQYF; CDR3nt: TGCGCCAGCAGCTTGAGACAGGGCTACGAGCAGTACTTC
v_gene: TRBV3-1/TRBV3-2; d_gene: TRBD2; abundance: NA; j_gene: TRBJ2-3; CDR3aa: CASSKLAGTTDTQYF; CDR3nt: TGTGCCAGCAGCAAACTAGCGGGAACGACAGATACGCAGTATTTT
v_gene: TRBV7-6; d_gene: NA; abundance: NA; j_gene: TRBJ2-2; CDR3aa: CASSLGLSGTTGELFF; CDR3nt: TGTGCCAGCAGCTTAGGGCTTAGCGGTACCACCGGGGAGCTGTTTTTT
v_gene: TRBV5-1; d_gene: NA; abundance: few; j_gene: TRBJ1-1; CDR3aa: CASSLSGGVMNTEAFF; CDR3nt: TGCGCCAGCAGCTTGTCCGGGGGTGTCATGAACACTGAAGCTTTCTTT
v_gene: TRBV19; d_gene: TRBD1; abundance: NA; j_gene: TRBJ1-5; CDR3aa: CASSKGQTINQPQHF; CDR3nt: TGTGCCAGTAGTAAGGGACAGACTATTAATCAGCCCCAGCATTTT
v_gene: TRBV7-6; d_gene: TRBD2; abundance: once; j_gene: TRBJ2-1; CDR3aa: CASSFTSGTYNEQFF; CDR3nt: TGTGCCAGCAGCTTCACTAGCGGGACCTACAATGAGCAGTTCTTC
v_gene: TRBV7-2; d_gene: TRBD1; abundance: few; j_gene: TRBJ1-1; CDR3aa: CASSLADRVTEAFF; CDR3nt: TGTGCCAGCAGCTTAGCGGACAGGGTCACTGAAGCTTTCTTT
v_gene: TRBV3-1/TRBV3-2; d_gene: NA; abundance: NA; j_gene: TRBJ1-4; CDR3aa: CASSPDMSKQFF; CDR3nt: TGTGCCAGCAGCCCCGACATGTCAAAGCAGTTTTTT
v_gene: TRBV5-1; d_gene: NA; abundance: once; j_gene: TRBJ2-5; CDR3aa: CASSPPRQETQYF; CDR3nt: TGCGCCAGCAGCCCCCCCCGGCAAGAGACCCAGTACTTC
v_gene: TRBV30; d_gene: TRBD2; abundance: NA; j_gene: TRBJ2-1; CDR3aa: CAWSVWASGMDEQFF; CDR3nt: TGTGCCTGGAGTGTCTGGGCTAGCGGGATGGATGAGCAGTTCTTC
v_gene: TRBV28; d_gene: TRBD1; abundance: NA; j_gene: TRBJ2-5; CDR3aa: CASSQGQVKETQYF; CDR3nt: TGTGCCAGCAGCCAAGGACAGGTCAAAGAGACCCAGTACTTC
v_gene: TRBV5-1; d_gene: TRBD2; abundance: NA; j_gene: TRBJ2-7; CDR3aa: CASSFGGTSDLEQYF; CDR3nt: TGCGCCAGCAGCTTCGGGGGGACTAGCGATCTCGAGCAGTACTTC
v_gene: TRBV28; d_gene: TRBD2; abundance: NA; j_gene: TRBJ2-1; CDR3aa: CASSHPPSGRSKSYNEQFF; CDR3nt: TGTGCCAGCAGCCACCCTCCTAGCGGAAGGAGTAAATCCTACAATGAGCAGTTCTTC
v_gene: TRBV5-1; d_gene: NA; abundance: few; j_gene: TRBJ1-6; CDR3aa: CASSLGQNNSPLHF; CDR3nt: TGCGCCAGCAGCTTGGGACAGAATAATTCACCCCTCCACTTT